This T cell receptor (beta chain) emerged from a study of blood T cell repertoires in COVID-19. There are 15 residues in the CDR3. Germline V gene data show CDR1 as SGHTA and CDR2 as FQGNSA. The ends were cut back, 5 bases at V and 1 base at J, with 13 bases in the middle. Produced via immunoSEQ multiplex PCR; TCRdb's table is partial and in-frame only. The data contain fewer than 150,000 clones, 70% to 90% of them singletons. The gene calls are TRBV7-2 and TRBJ2-3; D gene ambiguous. Sequenced: peripheral blood. This receptor was taken from a woman between 55 and 75 years old with acute or convalescent COVID-19. As DNA, the CDR3 is TGTGCCAGCAGCCCTTTCCGGGTGGGCACAGATACGCAGTATTTT. Residues: CASSPFRVGTDTQYF.